This TCR beta chain emerged from a study of T cells in localized non-small cell lung cancer. Findings and caveats of the study: Uninvolved adjacent lung had higher T cell clonality than tumor and all other tissues.

This clone was seen a single time. Its antigen is not known. With 0 bases clipped from V and 5 bases from J, the junction kept 1 base outside the gene matches. This CDR3 spans 15 amino acids. Germline CDR1 is SEHNR and CDR2 is FQNEAQ (reference sequence). Data came from immunoSEQ multiplex PCR; TCRdb stores just in-frame clones and leaves some out. Of approximately 54,000 clones detected, 86% appear once; the ten largest clones hold about 5%. The chain employs TRBV7-9 and TRBJ2-1, with 10 bases that match TRBD2. Sequenced material: peripheral blood, taken before any cancer treatment. The origin of this receptor is a woman aged 35-70 years with stage I lung adenocarcinoma. This CDR3 is CASSLALAGNNEQFF. The CDR3 nucleotides are TGTGCCAGCAGCTTAGCACTAGCGGGGAACAATGAGCAGTTCTTC.